The 20 T cell receptor beta chains below come from one sample, sequenced in a study of T cells in localized non-small cell lung cancer. Assay used: immunoSEQ multiplex PCR; TCRdb lists only in-frame clones, some missing. Of some 1,500 clones listed, approximately 19% are singletons. Sample: normal lung tissue next to the tumor, taken before any cancer treatment. These TCRs come from a male donor aged 60 or older with stage III squamous cell lung carcinoma.

The chain has TRBV11-3 and TRBJ2-3; 7 bases line up with TRBD2. The CDR3 contains 15 residues. The V gene end was trimmed by 3 bases and the J gene end by 0 bases; junction bases not matched to a gene: 3. Germline V gene data show CDR1 as SGHNT and CDR2 as YENEEA. The CDR3 reads CASSFGTTSTDTQYF. CDR3 nucleotide sequence: TGTGCCAGCAGCTTTGGGACTACTAGCACAGATACGCAGTATTTT.

The gene calls are TRBV28 and TRBJ1-1; possibly TRBD1 for D (5 bases). Trimming removed 5 bases at V and 8 bases at J, with 27 bases between. This CDR3 is 17 amino acids long. Germline lookup yields CDR1 MDHEN and CDR2 SYDVKM. CDR3 coding DNA: TGTGCCAGCAGTCACCAGGGTCAGGGAGCGGGCGTCCCGGAAGCTTTCTTT. Amino acid sequence: CASSHQGQGAGVPEAFF.

Within the sample, this clone is medium-sized (0.01 to 0.1%). J is TRBJ2-5 and V is TRBV11-3, with 8 bases that match TRBD1. The CDR3 is 16 residues long. J gave up 5 bases and V 5 bases, and 13 bases lay outside the gene matches. Germline loops: CDR1 SGHNT, CDR2 YENEEA. Written as DNA, the CDR3 is TGTGCCAGCAGCATGAGGATTGGGACAGGTCTCGAGACCCAGTACTTC. Translated, it gives CASSMRIGTGLETQYF.

This clone has just a few counts. The chain joins TRBV11-3 to TRBJ2-5; 7 nucleotides align to TRBD1. V dropped 5 bases and J dropped 3; count of bases not matched to a gene: 9. The CDR3 consists of 15 residues. Germline V gene lookup returns CDR1 SGHNT and CDR2 YENEEA. The CDR3 DNA is TGTGCCAGCAGCCCGGACAGGACGAGGAAAGAGACCCAGTACTTC. Protein: CASSPDRTRKETQYF.

The rearrangement uses TRBV6-8 and TRBJ2-2; D is possibly TRBD1 (5 bases). This CDR3 is 15 amino acids long. Germline CDR1 MNHGY, CDR2 SAAAGT. Trimming stripped 6 bases from V and 3 bases from J, with 14 bases between. CDR3 protein: CASSPLPTDTGELFF. DNA for the CDR3: TGTGCCAGCAGCCCCCTTCCGACAGACACCGGGGAGCTGTTTTTT.

This chain connects TRBV19 to TRBJ1-5; 8 nucleotides match TRBD1. CDR3 length: 17 amino acids. With V trimmed by 8 bases and J by 9 bases, 21 bases remained unmatched. CDR1 is LNHDA, CDR2 SQIVND, per germline (reference sequence). The CDR3 sequence is CASRQGRSYRGLAPQHF. CDR3 DNA: TGTGCCAGTCGACAGGGGAGGTCCTATCGAGGGTTAGCGCCCCAGCATTTT.

This clone came up once. The chain links TRBV18 to TRBJ2-1; possible D gene TRBD2, 7 bases. The V and J ends lost 6 bases and 4 bases respectively, with 13 bases between them. Germline values: CDR1 KGHSH, CDR2 LQKENI. CDR3 size: 14 residues. CDR3 sequence (DNA): TGTGCCAGCTCCCCCGCGGGGGCTTACAATGAGCAGTTCTTC. It translates to CASSPAGAYNEQFF.

This clone qualifies as large. The CDR3 coding sequence is TGTGCCAGCAGGAAAAATCGGGAGGGCCCTCTTGGGACCCAGCATTTT. Translating gives CASRKNREGPLGTQHF. The chain combines TRBV6-8 with TRBJ1-5; D call uncertain. Germline V gene lookup returns CDR1 MNHGY and CDR2 SAAAGT. The CDR3 runs 16 residues. V was clipped by 6 bases and J by 11 bases, with 26 bases between them.

V gene TRBV11-3 combines with J gene TRBJ1-2; D possibly corresponds to TRBD1 (5 bases). V lost 1 base and J lost 4, with 13 bases in between. The CDR3 runs to 15 residues. CDR1 is SGHNT and CDR2 is YENEEA in the germline V gene. CDR3 in amino acids: CASSLGGSQGYGYTF. Here the CDR3 DNA reads TGTGCCAGCAGCTTAGGGGGCAGCCAGGGCTATGGCTACACCTTC.

This clone is medium-sized within its sample. The chain links TRBV6-8 to TRBJ1-2, with TRBD1 matching 9 bases. The germline gives CDR1 MNHGY, CDR2 SAAAGT. The CDR3 has 15 residues. V gave up 5 bases and J gave up 8 bases; unmatched junction bases: 12. DNA for the CDR3: TGTGCCAGCAGTGAGGGATCCGGGACAGGGTCCGGCTACACCTTC. It codes for CASSEGSGTGSGYTF.

This clone is categorized as large (0.1 to 1%). This chain joins TRBV11-3 and TRBJ1-2; TRBD1 matches 9 bases. This CDR3 contains 15 residues. Per germline, CDR1 SGHNT and CDR2 YENEEA. The V gene end was trimmed by 5 bases and the J gene end by 6 bases; junction bases not matched to a gene: 10. The CDR3 DNA reads as TGTGCCAGCAGCAACACCGGGACAGGGTTGGATGGCTACACCTTC. Amino acid sequence: CASSNTGTGLDGYTF.

This clone was found once. The chain uses TRBV19 and TRBJ2-6; D is undetermined. CDR1 and CDR2 from the germline V gene are LNHDA and SQIVND (reference sequence). The CDR3 length is 15 residues. The ends were cut back, 2 bases at V and 0 bases at J, with 5 bases in the middle. The chain's CDR3 is CASSIKGSGANVLTF. CDR3 sequence (DNA): TGTGCCAGTAGTATAAAGGGCTCTGGGGCCAACGTCCTGACTTTC.

This clone was observed a few times. This chain links TRBV18 with TRBJ2-7; D is ambiguous. V was clipped by 6 bases and J by 3 bases, with 9 bases between them. The CDR3 has 12 amino acids. Germline V lookup: CDR1 KGHSH, CDR2 LQKENI. CDR3 amino acids: CASSVDNYEQYF. Here the CDR3 DNA reads TGTGCCAGCTCCGTGGATAACTACGAGCAGTACTTC.

This clone was recorded a few times. The V gene is TRBV6-8, the J gene TRBJ2-4, with 7 positions matching TRBD2. V lost 10 bases to trimming and J lost 3 bases; unmatched junction nucleotides: 3. Germline CDR1 reads MNHGY; CDR2 reads SAAAGT. CDR3 length equals 12 residues. For the CDR3, the DNA is TGTGCCACCTGGGGGGGCAAAAACATTCAGTACTTC. Protein sequence: CATWGGKNIQYF.

This clone is termed large. The genes are TRBV19 and TRBJ1-5; D is possibly TRBD1 (6 bases). Deletions cut 2 bases from V and 0 bases from J, with 17 bases between. The CDR3 runs 18 residues. Germline V gene lookup returns CDR1 LNHDA and CDR2 SQIVND (reference sequence). CDR3 nucleotide sequence: TGTGCCAGTAGTATAAATAACCCCAGGGGTTATAGCAATCAGCCCCAGCATTTT. As protein: CASSINNPRGYSNQPQHF.

The J gene is TRBJ1-2, the V gene TRBV29-1; D possibly corresponds to TRBD1 (6 bases). Germline CDR1 reads SQVTM; CDR2 reads ANQGSEA. CDR3 length: 13 amino acids. V was pared by 5 bases and J by 2 bases, with 12 bases between. CDR3: CSVRGDNNYGYTF. CDR3 bases: TGCAGCGTTCGGGGGGACAACAACTATGGCTACACCTTC.

In this sample, this clone turned up many times. V usage is TRBV11-3 and J usage is TRBJ1-5; maybe TRBD1 (5 bases). There are 16 residues in the CDR3. The ends were cut back, 1 base at V and 2 bases at J, with 12 bases in the middle. In germline, CDR1 is SGHNT, CDR2 YENEEA. The CDR3, as DNA: TGTGCCAGCAGCTTAGGGGACCTCCAGGGCAATCAGCCCCAGCATTTT. Translating it yields CASSLGDLQGNQPQHF.

J is TRBJ1-1 and V is TRBV6-8, with TRBD1 as a possible D gene (6 bases). V was clipped by 4 bases and J by 5 bases, with 17 bases between them. The CDR3 runs 15 residues. The germline CDR1 and CDR2 sequences are MNHGY and SAAAGT. The CDR3 DNA sequence: TGTGCCAGCAGTTTTAACAGGGTTGGAGGAACTGAAGCTTTCTTT. Its translation: CASSFNRVGGTEAFF.

In its sample, this clone is medium-sized (0.01 to 0.1%). The gene calls are TRBV11-3 and TRBJ2-4, with D perhaps TRBD1 (6 bases). V dropped 5 bases and J dropped 6 bases, with 14 bases sitting between them. This CDR3 is built from 14 residues. Per germline, CDR1 SGHNT and CDR2 YENEEA. CDR3: CASSRQGSTNIQYF. DNA of the CDR3: TGTGCCAGCAGCCGTCAGGGGTCCACAAACATTCAGTACTTC. Together with reference TRBV11-3 and TRBJ2-4, the CDR3 gives the full variable domain: EAGVVQSPRYKIIEKKQPVAFWCNPISGHNTLYWYLQNLGQGPELLIRYENEEAVDDSQLPKDRFSAERLKGVDSTLKIQPAELGDSAVYLCASSRQGSTNIQYFGAGTRLSVL.

The table lists this clone with a few counts. The genes are TRBV6-8 and TRBJ1-3; D is unresolved. Per germline, CDR1 MNHGY and CDR2 SAAAGT. The CDR3 totals 15 residues. V was pared by 5 bases and J by 1 base, with 12 bases between. CDR3 region: CASSDRTGSGNTIYF. The CDR3 DNA sequence: TGTGCCAGCAGTGACCGGACGGGATCTGGAAACACCATATATTTT.